One and the same sample provided the 27 T cell receptor beta chains below, sequenced in a study of T cells after yellow fever vaccination. From the 5' RACE reads, TCRdb called clonotypes with MiXCR, one entry per CDR3 protein. The table shows about 320,000 distinct CDR3 sequences, with 3.5% to 4.5% occurring only once. The sample here was PBMCs, taken 15 days after the yellow fever booster vaccination. All receptors derive from a man aged 18 to 30 who received the YFV17D yellow fever vaccine.

This clonotype showed up just a few times. The V and J genes are TRBV21-1 and TRBJ2-3; the tabulated D call, TRBD1, remains unverified against the DNA. TRBV21-1 is a pseudogene. The CDR3 length is 12 residues. The DNA for the CDR3 is TGTGCCAGCAGCAAAATCCTGACAGTTGGGCATTTT. It translates to CASSKILTVGHF.

This clonotype occurred many times. This rearrangement joins TRBV11-2 to TRBJ2-3; tentative D call: TRBD1 (5 bases). Germline lookup yields CDR1 SGHAT and CDR2 FQNNGV. This CDR3 comprises 13 residues. V was pared by 2 bases and J by 5 bases, with 8 bases between. This CDR3 is CASSLWGKDTQYF. CDR3 DNA sequence: TGTGCCAGCAGCTTATGGGGCAAAGATACGCAGTATTTT. The whole variable domain, remainder taken from reference TRBV11-2 and TRBJ2-3, is EAGVAQSPRYKIIEKRQSVAFWCNPISGHATLYWYQQILGQGPKLLIQFQNNGVVDDSQLPKDRFSAERLKGVDSTLKIQPAKLEDSAVYLCASSLWGKDTQYFGPGTRLTVL.

This clonotype was counted a few times. The chain links TRBV11-2 to TRBJ2-2; D perhaps matches TRBD2 (6 bases). This CDR3 spans 14 amino acids. The germline CDR1 and CDR2 sequences are SGHAT and FQNNGV. V was clipped by 3 bases and J by 9 bases, with 14 bases between them. The CDR3 loop is CASSLETRSRELFF. CDR3 DNA sequence: TGTGCCAGCAGCTTGGAGACTAGAAGCCGGGAGCTGTTTTTT.

The chain carries TRBV4-1 and TRBJ2-3; D is unresolved. Germline CDR1 reads MGHRA; CDR2 reads YSYEKL. The CDR3 is 13 residues long. The V gene lost 1 base and the J gene lost 2 bases, with 4 bases spanning the gap. Written as DNA, the CDR3 is TGCGCCAGCAGCCAAGCCCTCACAGATACGCAGTATTTT. Amino acid sequence: CASSQALTDTQYF.

The rearrangement uses TRBV12-3 or TRBV12-4 and TRBJ2-1, with 12 bases matching TRBD2. This CDR3 has 21 amino acids. Trimming at V came to 3 bases and at J to 0 bases, leaving 15 bases not matched to a gene. CDR3 protein: CASSFLYGLAGGLSSYNEQFF. CDR3 nucleotides: TGTGCCAGCAGTTTCCTTTATGGTCTAGCGGGGGGGTTAAGCTCCTACAATGAGCAGTTCTTC.

This clonotype came up many times. The CDR3 is CASSPTSRMDTQYF. CDR3 nucleotides: TGTGCCAGCAGCCCCACCAGTCGGATGGATACGCAGTATTTT. The chain links TRBV9 to TRBJ2-3, with unresolved D. V lost 4 bases and J lost 6, with 15 bases in between. CDR3 length: 14 amino acids. From germline, CDR1 is SGDLS and CDR2 YYNGEE.

Ten or more counts support this clonotype. The genes are TRBV5-1 and TRBJ1-4; D might be TRBD1 (5 bases). V was pared by 2 bases and J by 8 bases, with 13 bases between. Germline loops: CDR1 SGHRS, CDR2 YFSETQ. This CDR3 is 14 amino acids long. The CDR3 DNA follows: TGCGCCAGCAGCTTTGACAGAGTGGGCGAAAAACTGTTTTTT. Translation gives CASSFDRVGEKLFF.

The V and J genes are TRBV11-2 and TRBJ1-1; no clear D. V gave up 3 bases and J gave up 11 bases, with 10 bases separating them. CDR1 is SGHAT, CDR2 FQNNGV, per germline. The CDR3 consists of 11 residues. The CDR3 spells CASSLVLGAFF. The CDR3 nucleotides are TGTGCCAGCAGCTTGGTACTCGGCGCTTTCTTT.

This clonotype was recorded a few times. V is TRBV6-5 and J is TRBJ1-1; D is unresolved. CDR3 length: 14 amino acids. Germline V gene lookup returns CDR1 MNHEY and CDR2 SVGAGI. Deletions cut 6 bases from V and 0 bases from J, with 11 bases between. The CDR3 bases are TGTGCCAGCAGGATTACTCCGCTGAACACTGAAGCTTTCTTT. This gives the protein CASRITPLNTEAFF.

This clonotype has ten or more counts. The V gene is TRBV5-1, the J gene TRBJ1-4, with 10 bases aligning to TRBD1. This CDR3 comprises 15 residues. The trim removed 3 bases at V and 6 bases at J, leaving 5 bases unmatched. Germline values: CDR1 SGHRS, CDR2 YFSETQ. CDR3 amino acids: CASSWGQGMDEKLFF. CDR3 nucleotides: TGCGCCAGCAGCTGGGGACAGGGGATGGATGAAAAACTGTTTTTT.

This clonotype was seen many times. The V gene is TRBV5-1, the J gene TRBJ2-1, with D perhaps matching TRBD1 or TRBD2 (5 bases each). Trimming pared 0 bases from V and 1 base from J, leaving 14 bases between. The CDR3 totals 17 residues. CDR1 and CDR2 from the germline V gene are SGHRS and YFSETQ. CDR3 sequence: CASSLVTGTSSYNEQFF. The DNA of the CDR3 is TGCGCCAGCAGCTTGGTAACCGGGACGAGTTCCTACAATGAGCAGTTCTTC.

This clonotype came up many times. The rearrangement uses TRBV7-6 and TRBJ2-2; the D gene could be TRBD1 or TRBD2 (6 bases each). Germline V gene lookup returns CDR1 SGHVS and CDR2 FNYEAQ. The V end lost 8 bases, the J end lost 6 bases, and 13 bases lay between the germline ends. The CDR3 spans 13 residues. CDR3 nucleotides: TGTGCCAGCGGGGGGCAAAACTCCGGGGAGCTGTTTTTT. Its translation: CASGGQNSGELFF.

The table lists this clonotype with many counts. The chain joins TRBV30 to TRBJ2-3; 9 bases match TRBD2. Germline CDR1 is GTSNPN and CDR2 is SVGIG (reference sequence). The CDR3 loop spans 15 amino acids. The V and J ends lost 1 base and 4 bases, in that order; junction bases with no gene match: 6. The CDR3 here is CAWSATSGRADTQYF. The CDR3 DNA reads as TGTGCCTGGAGTGCTACTAGCGGGCGGGCAGATACGCAGTATTTT.

This clonotype showed up just a few times. The rearrangement uses TRBV12-3 or TRBV12-4 and TRBJ1-2; 7 bases agree with TRBD1. The CDR3 has 13 amino acids. Trimming took 5 bases from V and 5 from J; bases not matched to a gene: 5. The CDR3, as DNA: TGTGCCAGCAGTCCGGGACAGCTTTATGGCTACACCTTC. It yields the protein CASSPGQLYGYTF.

The rearrangement uses TRBV6-5 and TRBJ2-2, with TRBD1 identical over 9 bases. Germline-derived CDR1 and CDR2 are MNHEY and SVGAGI. The CDR3 covers 15 residues. Germline trimming cut 4 bases from V and 6 bases from J; bases unmatched to any gene: 6. Here the CDR3 reads CASSSTGGKSGELFF. Written as DNA, the CDR3 is TGTGCCAGCAGTTCGACAGGGGGGAAGTCCGGGGAGCTGTTTTTT.

This clonotype has a count of ten or more. The chain carries TRBV4-2 and TRBJ1-1; tentatively, D is TRBD1 (5 bases). This CDR3 is 14 amino acids long. V lost 1 base and J 3 bases, leaving 9 bases between the germline ends. The germline CDR1 and CDR2 sequences are LGHNA and YNFKEQ. The CDR3 DNA is TGTGCCAGCAGCCAAGGCGACAGCTACACTGAAGCTTTCTTT. Its translation: CASSQGDSYTEAFF.

The rearrangement links TRBV11-2 to TRBJ2-5; 9 nucleotides line up with TRBD2. The trim removed 8 bases at V and 0 bases at J, leaving 4 bases unmatched. CDR3 length equals 14 residues. Germline values: CDR1 SGHAT, CDR2 FQNNGV. The CDR3 DNA reads as TGTGCCAGCCAGACTAGCGGATACCAAGAGACCCAGTACTTC. Translated, it gives CASQTSGYQETQYF.

This clonotype was counted ten times or more. CDR3 coding DNA: TGTGCCAGCAGTTACTCAGGCTCCGCTGGCTACACCTTC. Amino acids: CASSYSGSAGYTF. The chain uses TRBV6-5 and TRBJ1-2; D is ambiguous. This CDR3 has 13 amino acids. Per the germline V gene, CDR1 is MNHEY and CDR2 is SVGAGI. V dropped 0 bases and J dropped 7 bases, with 9 bases sitting between them.

This clonotype was seen repeatedly, ten times or more. The CDR3 DNA is TGTGCCAGCAGCCACCTACCCCCTCTCGGGTACAATGAGCAGTTCTTC. Translating it yields CASSHLPPLGYNEQFF. The V call is TRBV3-2, the J call TRBJ2-1; the DNA was not used to check the table's D call, TRBD1. TRBV3-2 is labeled a pseudogene. The CDR3 consists of 16 residues.

This clonotype was seen a few times. The genes are TRBV21-1 and TRBJ2-3; the table names TRBD2, a call not compared with the DNA. TRBV21-1 is recorded as a pseudogene. The CDR3 is 19 residues long. For the CDR3, the DNA is TGTGCCAGCAGCAACCCCTGGACCTTAGCGGGGTGGGGCACAGATACGCAGTATTTT. This gives the protein CASSNPWTLAGWGTDTQYF.

The chain joins TRBV7-9 to TRBJ1-2; D unresolved. Trimming removed 3 bases at V and 7 bases at J, with 9 bases between. CDR3 length equals 12 residues. Germline V lookup: CDR1 SEHNR, CDR2 FQNEAQ (reference sequence). The CDR3 bases are TGTGCCAGCAGCTTCCAACCGGCTGGCTACACCTTC. It is translated as CASSFQPAGYTF.

This clonotype was found many times. The chain links TRBV5-1 to TRBJ2-3; D could derive from TRBD1 or TRBD2 (5 bases each). The germline V gene encodes CDR1 SGHRS and CDR2 YFSETQ. The CDR3 loop spans 15 amino acids. Trimming took off 3 bases at V and 0 bases at J, with 11 bases between the two ends. This CDR3 is CASSSQGPSTDTQYF. In nucleotides, the CDR3 is TGCGCCAGCAGCTCTCAGGGACCTAGCACAGATACGCAGTATTTT.

The chain recombines TRBV4-3 with TRBJ2-1; D is undetermined. The CDR3 covers 16 residues. Germline CDR1 LGHNA, CDR2 YSLEER. V lost 1 base to trimming and J lost 3 bases, with 13 bases between them. The CDR3 is CASSQGVGTFYNEQFF. CDR3 sequence (DNA): TGCGCCAGCAGCCAAGGAGTTGGTACCTTCTACAATGAGCAGTTCTTC.

This clonotype was seen repeatedly, ten times or more. This rearrangement joins TRBV11-2 to TRBJ2-5; D may be TRBD2 (6 bases). The V gene lost 0 bases and the J gene lost 13 bases, with 15 bases spanning the gap. CDR1 is SGHAT and CDR2 is FQNNGV in the germline V gene. CDR3 length: 13 amino acids. The DNA of the CDR3 is TGTGCCAGCAGCTTAGATCAGGCGGGACCGGGGTACTTC. Its translation is CASSLDQAGPGYF.

In its sample, this clonotype was seen once. V gene TRBV5-1 combines with J gene TRBJ1-5, with 7 positions matching TRBD1. CDR3 length: 15 amino acids. Unmatched junction bases numbered 2, after V lost 0 bases and J lost 2 bases. Germline assignment: CDR1 SGHRS and CDR2 YFSETQ. The CDR3 nucleotides are TGCGCCAGCAGCTTGGAGGGGGCGCGCAATCAGCCCCAGCATTTT. Its protein product is CASSLEGARNQPQHF.

This chain links TRBV7-2 with TRBJ2-1, with 11 bases that match TRBD2. The CDR3 consists of 16 residues. The V and J ends lost 2 bases and 9 bases, in that order; junction bases with no gene match: 9. The V gene's germline CDR1 is SGHTA and CDR2 FQGNSA. The CDR3 bases are TGTGCCAGCAGCTTACGTTTAGCGGGGGGGTTAAGTGAGCAGTTCTTC. Its translation is CASSLRLAGGLSEQFF. The whole variable domain, remainder taken from reference TRBV7-2 and TRBJ2-1, is GAGVSQSPSNKVTEKGKDVELRCDPISGHTALYWYRQSLGQGLEFLIYFQGNSAPDKSGLPSDRFSAERTGGSVSTLTIQRTQQEDSAVYLCASSLRLAGGLSEQFFGPGTRLTVL.

The chain uses TRBV7-9 and TRBJ1-4, with D unclear. Trimming shortened V by 5 bases and J by 13 bases, and 8 bases separated the two germline ends. Per the germline V gene, CDR1 is SEHNR and CDR2 is FQNEAQ (reference sequence). CDR3 length: 10 amino acids. The DNA of the CDR3 is TGTGCCAGCAGCAAAGATGGACTGTTTTTT. Protein: CASSKDGLFF.